This T cell receptor (beta chain) was documented in a study of T cells in Graves' hyperthyroidism and ophthalmopathy (dated by TCRdb to the late 2010s). Describing the broader study: Peripheral blood was collected at initial diagnosis, before any treatment. A discovery cohort of approximately 97 patients, roughly 43 with Graves' ophthalmopathy and over 55 with stable Graves' hyperthyroidism, was used to find distinguishing TCR V-J signatures. Whether ophthalmopathy could be predicted prospectively was tested in an independent validation cohort made up of roughly 20 hyperthyroidism patients plus 17 patients who later progressed to ophthalmopathy. The 75 to 100 discovery patients were randomly divided into training and test sets at a 7:3 ratio. In addition, the study compared T-cell repertoires in thyroid tissue and in blood from roughly 6 Graves' hyperthyroidism patients. Following sampling, methimazole starting at 30 mg daily was given to hyperthyroidism patients, and high-dose intravenous methylprednisolone was given to ophthalmopathy patients. According to the paper, TCR Vbeta CDR3 sequencing was carried out on roughly 130 peripheral blood samples, which came from 40 to 45 ophthalmopathy, 75 or so hyperthyroidism and about 17 progressor patients. General study outcomes and caveats: In validation, the model predicted progression to ophthalmopathy with just under 71% sensitivity and 72% to 85% specificity, a median of around 6.6 months before onset. No statistical method was used to set the sample size in advance, and investigators knew the group allocation. Most expanded thyroid clonotypes (frequency above 0.001) were also detected in blood, a finding suggesting that blood repertoires may reflect thyroid immune responses. A model built on a 13 V-J signature distinguished ophthalmopathy from stable hyperthyroidism, reaching roughly 88% sensitivity and around 81% specificity in cross-validation and 80%/75% in testing.

As for this clonotype: Its specific antigen is unknown. No base quality values were provided; no much bigger clone lies one nucleotide off.

Moderately to severely active disease, a Clinical Activity Score of at least 3, a NOSPECS grade of at least 4, and a duration under 3 months were present in ophthalmopathy patients. The study excluded patients with uncontrolled infections, other autoimmune diseases, pregnancy or lactation. Clinical symptoms, serum thyroxine and TRAb, thyroid ultrasound, and orbital computed tomography formed the basis for the diagnoses. PBMCs were isolated from about 9 ml of fresh peripheral blood by Ficoll-Paque density gradient centrifugation. Trizol reagent was used to extract total RNA, and RNA quality was then checked on an Agilent 2100 Bioanalyzer. The TCR beta CDR3 regions were amplified from RNA transcripts. For the first round of RT-PCR on the TCR CDR3, the HTBI primer set was used together with the Qiagen OneStep RT-PCR kit. Libraries were constructed in a second round of multiplex PCR, after which size selection and purification were carried out. Sequencing of the libraries was done on an Illumina HiSeq2000 using paired-end 100 bp reads. Under the source paper's analysis protocol: SOAPnuke was used to process the raw data, throwing out any read that contained adapters or uncalled bases, had a mean Phred below 15, or lacked an exact constant-primer or identifier match. COPE v1.2.5 was used to merge the high-quality paired reads, and each unique nucleotide sequence was defined as a clonotype. MiTCR v1.1 was used to align the clonotypes against IMGT TRBV, TRBD and TRBJ reference segments. Analysis was restricted to V-J combinations with a frequency above 0.0001, which covered 98% to 99.2% of repertoires. A TCS score was defined as the ratio of F50 (clonal expansion) to E x V (chaos), with BLOSUM62-based TCRdist applied between CDR3 peptides within each V-J. Welch's t-statistics and random forest reduced roughly 540 V-J features to 13, which were used in a naive Bayes classifier (R e1071). The public sequencing data were trimmed at Q25 with fastp and processed into clonotypes with MiXCR by TCRdb, which kept only in-frame beta chains. Under each unique CDR3 protein, matching rows form one entry showing the most common genes and DNA. V and J calls and clone size were set by TCRdb, not the authors. This sample holds approximately 400,000 distinct CDR3 sequences; 18% were observed only once. The ten most abundant clones make up 40% of the sample.

Via the germline V gene, CDR1 is MNHEY and CDR2 SVGEGT. From V the trimming removes 9 bases and from J it removes 9 bases, while the gene matches leave 13 bases of the junction unaccounted for. The CDR3 starts with the cysteine, ends with the phenylalanine, and has 15 residues. CDR3 DNA is the only sequence kept; it has 45 bases, read in frame from the first base. The sequencing input was blood. The sequence was collected from a man between 18 and 35 years old with Graves' ophthalmopathy. This chain is built from TRBV6-2 or TRBV6-3 and TRBJ2-1; TRBD2 matches 11 bases in the middle. The encoded CDR3 is CASRDSSGGRGEQFF. The nucleotide sequence reads as follows: TGTGCCAGTCGGGACTCTAGCGGGGGGCGGGGTGAGCAGTTCTTC.